These 9 T cell receptor beta chains were all obtained from the same sample, sequenced in a study of spatial heterogeneity in lung cancer. General observations from the study: Tumoral mutation counts were tracked by counts of expanded intratumoral alpha and beta TCRs.

The antigens these receptors bind are not known. TCRdb redid the calling of the 5' RACE reads with MiXCR, one entry per CDR3 protein. The sample contains 9,000 or so distinct CDR3 sequences, around 3% of which appear only once. The time point was: sample taken at primary tumor resection. Here the sequenced sample was lung tumor tissue, taken at surgery. The origin of the receptors is a male donor with early-stage non-small cell lung cancer.

On this clonotype itself: One end of the junction does not line up with germline, which may come from a read error. V is TRBV7-2 and J is TRBJ2-2; 10 positions agree with TRBD1. From germline, CDR1 is SGHTA and CDR2 FQGNSA. This CDR3 is 14 amino acids long. The CDR3 sequence is CGSSRQGATGELFF. CDR3 DNA sequence: TGTGGCAGCAGCCGACAGGGGGCCACCGGGGAGCTGTTTTTT.

This clonotype was picked up many times. This chain uses TRBV12-3 or TRBV12-4 with TRBJ2-2; weak D call: TRBD2 (5 bases). With 5 bases removed from V and 3 bases from J, the gap between germline ends came to 13 bases. The CDR3 runs to 15 residues. CDR3 sequence reads: CASSRGLRDTGELFF. The CDR3 DNA reads as TGTGCCAGCAGTCGCGGACTGAGAGACACCGGGGAGCTGTTTTTT.

By proportion, this clonotype is medium-sized (0.01 to 0.1%). The genes are TRBV20-1 and TRBJ2-3; 14 bases match TRBD2. Trimming at V came to 6 bases and at J to 6 bases, leaving 8 bases not matched to a gene. The CDR3 is 15 amino acids. Germline V gene lookup returns CDR1 DFQATT and CDR2 SNEGSKA (reference sequence). The CDR3 region is CSARTSGGTRDTQYF. CDR3 DNA: TGCAGTGCGAGGACTAGCGGGGGGACGAGGGATACGCAGTATTTT.

A note on this clonotype: This may be a read error: a much more frequent sequence differs by one nucleotide. The J gene is TRBJ2-1, the V gene TRBV7-2, with D perhaps TRBD1 or TRBD2 (6 bases each). The length of the CDR3 is 17 residues. CDR1 and CDR2 from the germline V gene are SGHTA and FQGNSA. The chain's CDR3 is CASSLGAGRGLYNKQFF. The CDR3 DNA reads TGTGCCAGCAGCTTGGGGGCGGGGCGGGGACTTTACAATAAGCAGTTCTTC.

By share, this clonotype ranks as medium-sized. The CDR3 sequence: CASSATLAGGARVLTF. The DNA for the CDR3 is TGCGCCAGCAGTGCGACTCTAGCGGGCGGAGCCAGGGTCCTGACTTTC. J is TRBJ2-6 and V is TRBV10-2; TRBD2 agrees at 8 bases. This CDR3 contains 16 residues. Per the germline V gene, CDR1 is WSHSY and CDR2 is SAAADI. The J segment lost 13 bases and the V segment lost 4 bases, leaving 15 bases of the junction unmatched.

This clonotype was recorded at least ten times. The genes are TRBV30 and TRBJ1-6, with D unclear. This CDR3 comprises 15 residues. Between the trimmed V and J ends, which lost 0 bases and 1 base, there was a span of 7 bases. CDR1 is GTSNPN, CDR2 SVGIG, per germline (reference sequence). CDR3 sequence: CAWSVYGSYNSPLHF. CDR3 DNA sequence: TGTGCCTGGAGTGTATATGGTTCCTATAATTCACCCCTCCACTTT. The whole variable domain, filled in from reference TRBV30 and TRBJ1-6, reads SQTIHQWPATLVQPVGSPLSLECTVEGTSNPNLYWYRQAAGRGLQLLFYSVGIGQISSEVPQNLSASRPQDRQFILSSKKLLLSDSGFYLCAWSVYGSYNSPLHFGNGTRLTVT.

This clonotype was detected ten times or more. The chain has TRBV29-1 and TRBJ1-1; D not resolved. Germline lookup yields CDR1 SQVTM and CDR2 ANQGSEA. V lost 7 bases and J 0 bases, leaving 9 bases between the germline ends. The CDR3 consists of 12 residues. Here the CDR3 reads CSARGLNTEAFF. The CDR3 coding sequence is TGCAGCGCACGGGGTTTGAACACTGAAGCTTTCTTT.

This clonotype qualifies as medium-sized. The rearrangement uses TRBV20-1 and TRBJ1-5; TRBD1 agrees at 8 bases. After removal of 1 base from V and 3 bases from J, the junction contained 5 bases not matched to a gene. The CDR3 runs to 15 residues. Germline V gene data show CDR1 as DFQATT and CDR2 as SNEGSKA (reference sequence). The CDR3 sequence: CSARVPRGPNQPQHF. For the CDR3, the DNA is TGCAGTGCTAGAGTCCCCAGGGGGCCCAATCAGCCCCAGCATTTT.

This clonotype was seen repeatedly, ten times or more. The chain links TRBV27 to TRBJ1-6; no clear D gene. Trimming left V 6 bases short and J 3 bases short, with 6 bases between. This CDR3 spans 13 amino acids. Germline CDR1 MNHEY, CDR2 SMNVEV (reference sequence). In nucleotides, the CDR3 is TGTGCCAGCAGAGCCAACTATAATTCACCCCTCCACTTT. Amino acid sequence: CASRANYNSPLHF.